This T cell receptor beta chain emerged from a study of blood T cell repertoires in COVID-19. Study-level information: Acute and convalescent COVID-19 specimens originated in the United States, Italy and Spain. PBMCs, B-cell-depleted T cells, or T cells provided the cDNA or gDNA that made up the material.

The V end was cut by 4 bases, the J end by 0 bases, with 11 bases between. The CDR3 covers 15 residues. Germline V gives CDR1 SGHTA, CDR2 FQGNSA. Under the authors' procedure: Amplification of reference gene primers was used by the study to estimate nucleated cell counts. The method was immunoSEQ multiplex PCR; TCRdb's version includes in-frame clones alone and lacks a portion of them. Clone size and V and J calls were adopted from that table, with D and trimming inferred from the DNA. The sample yields fewer than 70,000 clones, 89% seen once. Sequences were obtained from peripheral blood. This receptor was identified in a man over 45 with active COVID-19. This chain uses TRBV7-2 with TRBJ2-3; unclear D gene. CDR3 residues: CASSSPWASTDTQYF. The CDR3 bases are TGTGCCAGCAGCTCCCCCTGGGCTAGCACAGATACGCAGTATTTT.